This TCR beta chain was captured by sequencing in a study of CD8+CD57+ T cells in acquired aplastic anemia. TCR beta VDJ and CDR3 profiles were obtained from a genomic DNA template. TCRdb recomputed calls from the reads with MiXCR, one row per CDR3 protein. The table shows 270,000 or so distinct CDR3 sequences, with 82% occurring only once. In germline, CDR1 is SGHTA, CDR2 FQGTGA. This CDR3 has 15 amino acids. Patients chosen for sequencing had CD8+CD57+ cells that had expanded, as shown by flow cytometry. The enrolled patients all had severe acquired aplastic anemia. Patients had undergone no therapy by the time their blood was sampled. This clonotype was detected once. Its antigen is unknown. A read error may account for a junction end that differs from germline. Findings of the study overall: No significant difference in CD8+ Simpson's diversity was found between patients and controls. It was found that roughly 31 CD8+ CDR3 sequences were shared between patients and controls.

The chain employs TRBV7-3 and TRBJ2-1; a weak D match, TRBD2 (6 bases). The sample consisted of sorted CD4+, CD8+, or CD8+CD57+ T cells (not recorded which) from PBMCs. This TCR came from a human donor with aplastic anemia. The CDR3 loop is CASSLTSRGYNKEFF. In nucleotides, the CDR3 is TGTGCCAGCAGTTTAACTAGCCGGGGGTACAATAAGGAGTTCTTC. The full variable domain, completed using reference TRBV7-3 and TRBJ2-1, is GAGVSQTPSNKVTEKGKYVELRCDPISGHTALYWYRQSLGQGPEFLIYFQGTGAADDSGLPNDRFFAVRPEGSVSTLKIQRTERGDSAVYLCASSLTSRGYNKEFFGPGTRLTVL.